Each of the 5 T cell receptor beta chains below was sequenced from the same sample in a study of T cells in Graves' hyperthyroidism and ophthalmopathy. The TCR beta CDR3 regions underwent amplification using RNA transcripts as the source. The TCR CDR3 was amplified in a first-round RT-PCR using the HTBI primer set. TCRdb re-analysed the multiplex PCR reads in MiXCR, keeping a single row per CDR3 protein. This sample has hundreds of thousands of distinct CDR3 sequences; roughly 50% occur once, and the top ten carry 8.2%. Sequenced sample: peripheral blood or thyroid tissue (not recorded which). These receptors all stem from a woman aged 18-29 years with Graves' hyperthyroidism.

This clonotype was recorded at least ten times. The chain is built from TRBV10-3 and TRBJ2-5; maybe TRBD2 (6 bases). The CDR3 loop spans 16 amino acids. Trimming took 2 bases from V and 5 from J, leaving 18 bases between them. CDR1 ENHRY and CDR2 SYGVKD come from the germline V gene. CDR3 bases: TGTGCCATCAGTGAGGCGGGGTCCTTAGAAGGGGAGACCCAGTACTTC. Its translation: CAISEAGSLEGETQYF.

The chain couples TRBV25-1 to TRBJ1-2; D is possibly TRBD1 (5 bases). Germline V gene lookup returns CDR1 MGHDK and CDR2 SYGVNS. Trimming pared 2 bases from V and 3 bases from J, leaving 13 bases between. This CDR3 contains 15 residues. CDR3 in amino acids: CASSEVGQIDYGYTF. CDR3 bases: TGTGCCAGCAGTGAAGTGGGGCAGATAGACTATGGCTACACCTTC.

The table lists this clonotype with a few counts. V gene TRBV12-3 or TRBV12-4 combines with J gene TRBJ2-7; TRBD1 might be the D (6 bases). Trimming stripped 5 bases from V and 3 bases from J, with 11 bases between. This CDR3 has 13 amino acids. CDR3 DNA: TGTGCCAGCAGTCCATCGACAGGCTACGAGCAGTACTTC. The encoded protein is CASSPSTGYEQYF.

The genes are TRBV7-2 and TRBJ2-7; the D call may be TRBD1 or TRBD2 (5 bases each). Germline CDR1 is SGHTA and CDR2 is FQGNSA. The V and J ends lost 3 bases and 2 bases respectively, with 14 bases between them. The CDR3 is 15 amino acids. CDR3 sequence: CASSFVPGTTYEQYF. CDR3 DNA sequence: TGTGCCAGCAGCTTTGTCCCAGGGACGACCTACGAGCAGTACTTC. The full variable domain, with the rest looked up from reference TRBV7-2 and TRBJ2-7, is GAGVSQSPSNKVTEKGKDVELRCDPISGHTALYWYRQSLGQGLEFLIYFQGNSAPDKSGLPSDRFSAERTGGSVSTLTIQRTQQEDSAVYLCASSFVPGTTYEQYFGPGTRLTVT.

The gene calls are TRBV10-3 and TRBJ1-5, with D possibly TRBD1 on 5 matching bases. The CDR3 is made up of 15 amino acids. Trimming pared 10 bases from V and 4 bases from J, leaving 20 bases between. The germline V gene encodes CDR1 ENHRY and CDR2 SYGVKD. CDR3 protein: CASRDPGLGNQPQHF. The CDR3 DNA sequence: TGTGCCAGCAGGGATCCGGGACTAGGGAATCAGCCCCAGCATTTT.